This T cell receptor beta chain stems from a study of T cell changes during pregnancy in multiple sclerosis (dated 2019 in TCRdb). Looking at the study overall: In women with multiple sclerosis, the researchers looked at how the T cell repertoire shifted as pregnancy progressed.

Measured from the cysteine to the phenylalanine, the CDR3 is 12 residues long. Only the CDR3 DNA is retained, 36 bases long and in frame from the first base. Ends trimmed: V by 3 bases, J by 11 bases; bases unmatched to a gene: 5. Reading the germline V gene (reference sequence) gives CDR1 SEHNR and CDR2 FQNEAQ. The method was the immunoSEQ multiplex PCR assay. In TCRdb, the immuneACCESS table is reduced to in-frame sequences with V and J assigned. These tables do not hold every clone; where another copy was compared, an unresolved V gene accounts for under half, and the others remain unexplained. The sample includes roughly 49,000 clones, with over 85% observed a single time. The ten biggest clones cover roughly 3.9% of the sample. Worth noting for this clone: Its target antigen remains unknown. Within one base of it there is no much larger clone, and no base qualities were kept.

Material: CD8+ T cells from peripheral blood mononuclear cells, obtained after pregnancy. Here the chain combines TRBV7-9 and TRBJ2-7, with 9 central nucleotides matching TRBD1. The sequence derives from a female donor with multiple sclerosis, enrolled in a pregnancy study. The DNA sequence is given as TGTGCCAGCAGCTTCAGGGACAGGGAAAAGTACTTC. Its protein is CASSFRDREKYF.